One sample yielded the 5 T cell receptor beta chains listed below, sequenced in a study of PD-L1 blockade in urothelial cancer. Assay: immunoSEQ multiplex PCR; the TCRdb copy retains only in-frame clones and omits some. The sample includes tens of thousands of clones, 70% to 90% of them seen just once. Sequences were derived from PBMCs, sampled around atezolizumab (anti-PD-L1) treatment. All receptors derive from a man in his sixties with urothelial cancer.

In its sample, this clone was seen a few times. The rearrangement links TRBV4-3 to TRBJ2-6, with D possibly matching TRBD2 (6 bases). Germline CDR1 and CDR2: LGHNA and YSLEER. CDR3 length: 16 residues. The V end was cut by 0 bases, the J end by 0 bases, with 6 bases between. The DNA for the CDR3 is TGCGCCAGCAGCCAAGAGGGGGGCTCTGGGGCCAACGTCCTGACTTTC. This gives the protein CASSQEGGSGANVLTF.

The chain recombines TRBV2 with TRBJ1-1; TRBD1 might be the D (6 bases). Germline-derived CDR1 and CDR2 are SNHLY and FYNNEI. Trimming took off 11 bases at V and 3 bases at J, with 16 bases between the two ends. This CDR3 contains 13 residues. Written as DNA, the CDR3 is TGTGCCGGGAGCCCGGACAGTCACACTGAAGCTTTCTTT. It encodes CAGSPDSHTEAFF. Full variable domain (remainder filled in from reference TRBV2 and TRBJ1-1): EPEVTQTPSHQVTQMGQEVILRCVPISNHLYFYWYRQILGQKVEFLVSFYNNEISEKSEIFDDQFSVERPDGSNFTLKIRSTKLEDSAMYFCAGSPDSHTEAFFGQGTRLTVV.

V and J are TRBV7-3 and TRBJ2-1; weak D call: TRBD2 (7 bases). V lost 4 bases and J 2 bases, leaving 18 bases between the germline ends. This CDR3 comprises 17 residues. Germline CDR1 SGHTA, CDR2 FQGTGA. The CDR3 region is CASSSLPGGPPYNEQFF. CDR3 DNA sequence: TGTGCCAGCAGCTCCCTCCCCGGGGGGCCCCCCTACAATGAGCAGTTCTTC.

This clone was recorded a few times. The chain recombines TRBV2 with TRBJ1-1; maybe TRBD1 (5 bases). V was pared by 4 bases and J by 0 bases, with 6 bases between. From germline, CDR1 is SNHLY and CDR2 FYNNEI. CDR3 length equals 13 residues. The CDR3 DNA follows: TGTGCCAGCAGTGTGGGGCTGAACACTGAAGCTTTCTTT. Translation gives CASSVGLNTEAFF.

V gene TRBV12-5 combines with J gene TRBJ2-3; 7 positions match TRBD1. Per the germline V gene, CDR1 is LGHNT and CDR2 is FRNRAP. V gave up 6 bases and J gave up 2 bases; unmatched junction bases: 11. The CDR3 covers 16 residues. CDR3 sequence (DNA): TGTGCTAGTGGGCAGGGACAGATTACTTTCACAGATACGCAGTATTTT. It codes for CASGQGQITFTDTQYF. The full variable domain, its missing parts supplied by reference TRBV12-5 and TRBJ2-3, is DARVTQTPRHKVTEMGQEVTMRCQPILGHNTVFWYRQTMMQGLELLAYFRNRAPLDDSGMPKDRFSAEMPDATLATLKIQPSEPRDSAVYFCASGQGQITFTDTQYFGPGTRLTVL.